The TCR beta chain described here comes from a study of OX40 agonist ivuxolimab in advanced cancers. Study at large: It was permissible to have had prior anti-PD-1, anti-PD-L1 or anti-CTLA-4 therapy, and about 40% had some.

Assay used: immunoSEQ multiplex PCR; TCRdb lists only in-frame clones, some missing. The sample carries under 80,000 clones, 80% to 90% recorded once. The CDR3 loop spans 15 amino acids. V shed 10 bases, J shed 2 bases, and the junction held 7 bases outside the gene matches. CDR1 is LNHNV and CDR2 is YYDKDF in the germline V gene (reference sequence). Patients had blood sampled at baseline and again on cycle 4 day 1 and cycle 7 day 1. This chain links TRBV15 with TRBJ2-6; 8 bases match TRBD1. Sequenced material: CD4+ or CD8+ T cells sorted from blood, taken in a trial of the OX40 agonist ivuxolimab. This TCR derives from an adult with an advanced solid tumor such as melanoma, head and neck, liver or kidney cancer. CDR3: CAIGQGGTGANVLTF. CDR3 DNA sequence: TGTGCCATCGGACAGGGTGGGACTGGGGCCAACGTCCTGACTTTC.